A selection of T cell receptor beta chains follows, all from one sample in a study of blood T cell repertoires in COVID-19. Method: immunoSEQ multiplex PCR; TCRdb's copy keeps in-frame clones and lacks some. The top ten clones hold almost 4% of a sample with about 320,000 clones, roughly 90% of them seen once. The sample taken for sequencing was PBMCs or T cells enriched from blood (not recorded which). The receptors shown here come from a woman aged 30 to 39 who had been exposed to COVID-19. The conserved cysteine and the conserved F or W are not part of the CDR3 here.

>TRBJ2-5|TRBV18
ASSPPGHLVRETQY
>TRBJ2-1|TRBV7-9
ASSLVSGGAADEQF
>TRBJ2-5|TRBV4-1
ASSQRRGDAETQY
>TRBJ1-3|TRBV5-1
ASSLAGGGSGNTIY
>TRBJ2-3|TRBV7-3
ASSPQGVADTQY
>TRBJ1-6|TRBV11-3
ASSLTAGSPLH
>TRBJ2-1|TRBV7-2
ASSFGGGPNNEQF
>TRBJ1-1|TRBV19
ASSIGRTGAEAF
>TRBJ1-3|TRBV7-2
ASSLELRSSGNTIY
>TRBJ2-3|TRBV3-1/TRBV3-2
ASSQGVETGTDTQY
>TRBJ1-6|TRBV19
ASTKYRVRDSPLH
>TRBJ1-4|TRBV19
ASNQPGQGNEKLF
>TRBJ1-5|TRBV10-3
ASSGQYSNQPQH
>TRBJ2-7|TRBV4-1
ASSQSPAGGDSYEQY
>TRBJ2-3|TRBV7-8
ASSLAIRTGGTDTQY
>TRBJ1-2|TRBV4-2
ASSRGRDESNYGYT
>TRBJ2-7|TRBV4-2
ASSQDPGQGSEQY